Each of the 10 T cell receptor beta chains below was sequenced from the same sample in a study of type 1 regulatory T cells. These receptors lack a known antigen. TCRdb used MiXCR to reprocess the reads, holding one entry per CDR3 protein. The table shows around 14,000 distinct CDR3 sequences, with approximately 15% occurring only once. Sequencing used cultured T cells, either the whole culture or a sorted T cell fraction (not recorded which). The receptors were sampled from a human donor in good health.

This clonotype has a single count. The chain recombines TRBV6-6 with TRBJ2-3, with D uncertain. With 6 bases removed from V and 2 bases from J, the gap between germline ends came to 6 bases. This CDR3 spans 12 amino acids. CDR1 and CDR2 (germline): MNHNY, SVGAGI (reference sequence). The CDR3 loop reads CASRRFTDTQYF. DNA of the CDR3: TGTGCCAGCAGAAGATTCACAGATACGCAGTATTTT.

By share, this clonotype counts as medium-sized. The chain links TRBV7-7 to TRBJ2-1; 10 nucleotides line up with TRBD1. CDR1 SSHAT and CDR2 FNYEAQ come from the germline V gene (reference sequence). This CDR3 is built from 13 residues. The CDR3 region has the DNA TGTGCTAGCGGGACAGGGGCCTACAATGAGCAGTTCTTC. Translated: CASGTGAYNEQFF.

This clonotype was seen ten or more times. The rearrangement links TRBV5-6 to TRBJ1-1; D not resolved. CDR1 and CDR2 from the germline V gene are SGHDT and YYEEEE. V was cut by 4 bases and J by 3 bases, with 13 bases left in between. This CDR3 spans 14 amino acids. The CDR3 DNA reads as TGTGCCAGCAGCCGCCCGGTGGGAGACACTGAAGCTTTCTTT. Translated, it gives CASSRPVGDTEAFF.

This clonotype was seen repeatedly, ten times or more. V and J are TRBV7-2 and TRBJ2-2; no reliable D call. V lost 2 bases to trimming and J lost 3 bases, with 10 bases between them. Germline CDR1 and CDR2: SGHTA and FQGNSA. The CDR3 is made up of 15 amino acids. DNA of the CDR3: TGTGCCAGCAGCTTATTAGGCACTGACACCGGGGAGCTGTTTTTT. It yields the protein CASSLLGTDTGELFF.

The sample holds many counts of this clonotype. The chain recombines TRBV7-9 with TRBJ1-1, with D unresolved. V lost 1 base to trimming and J lost 4 bases, with 7 bases between them. The CDR3 spans 13 residues. Germline values: CDR1 SEHNR, CDR2 FQNEAQ (reference sequence). CDR3 DNA: TGTGCCAGCAGCTTAGAGTGGGGCACTGAAGCTTTCTTT. Protein: CASSLEWGTEAFF.

This clonotype was counted at least ten times. The V gene is TRBV28, the J gene TRBJ1-1; D is uncertain. The germline gives CDR1 MDHEN, CDR2 SYDVKM. Trimming took off 2 bases at V and 5 bases at J, with 9 bases between the two ends. The CDR3 covers 13 residues. CDR3 loop: CASSLRRGTEAFF. Here the CDR3 DNA reads TGTGCCAGCAGTTTAAGGCGGGGAACTGAAGCTTTCTTT. The full variable domain, completed using reference TRBV28 and TRBJ1-1, is DVKVTQSSRYLVKRTGEKVFLECVQDMDHENMFWYRQDPGLGLRLIYFSYDVKMKEKGDIPEGYSVSREKKERFSLILESASTNQTSMYLCASSLRRGTEAFFGQGTRLTVV.

This clonotype has a handful of counts. CDR3 loop: CASSLAPGVGYTF. CDR3 DNA: TGTGCCAGCAGCTTAGCGCCAGGGGTCGGCTACACCTTC. The chain employs TRBV7-3 and TRBJ1-2; tentative D call: TRBD1 (6 bases). The CDR3 has 13 amino acids. Per the germline V gene, CDR1 is SGHTA and CDR2 is FQGTGA. V was trimmed by 2 bases and J by 8 bases, leaving 12 bases between them.

J is TRBJ2-7 and V is TRBV10-3; D remains unclear. The V end lost 4 bases, the J end lost 3 bases, and 7 bases lay between the germline ends. CDR1 ENHRY and CDR2 SYGVKD come from the germline V gene. This CDR3 has 12 amino acids. The CDR3 DNA reads TGTGCCATCAGTGTGAACAGCTACGAGCAGTACTTC. Residues: CAISVNSYEQYF.

The chain has TRBV7-8 and TRBJ2-1, with D perhaps TRBD1 or TRBD2 (6 bases each). CDR3 size: 16 residues. V lost 5 bases, J lost 0 bases, and 14 bases lay in between. Germline CDR1 SGHVS, CDR2 FQNEAQ. CDR3: CASSARGQSSYNEQFF. CDR3 DNA sequence: TGTGCCAGCAGCGCCCGGGGGCAGAGCTCCTACAATGAGCAGTTCTTC.

This clonotype was seen many times. The V gene is TRBV5-1, the J gene TRBJ2-5; D uncertain. This CDR3 region has 12 residues. With 4 bases removed from V and 1 base from J, the gap between germline ends came to 5 bases. In germline, CDR1 is SGHRS, CDR2 YFSETQ. The CDR3 reads CASSRTQETQYF. The CDR3, as DNA: TGCGCCAGCAGCCGAACCCAAGAGACCCAGTACTTC.